These T cell receptor beta chains were read from a single sample in a study of blood T cell repertoires in COVID-19. Some clones are missing from TCRdb's copy, which holds only in-frame ones; the method was immunoSEQ multiplex PCR. The sample includes about 49,000 clones, about 85% of them seen just once. Material for sequencing was peripheral blood. These receptors came from a human donor in a cohort sampled during active COVID-19. CDR3s include the opening cysteine and the closing phenylalanine or tryptophan. The D gene is left open where the match is weak. Not every row has a clone size; where given, it reads once, few, many or a size class.

V gene	J gene	D gene	clone size	CDR3 DNA	CDR3 protein
TRBV11-2	TRBJ2-1	TRBD2	NA	TGTGCCAGCAGCTTAGTCCGGGGGACTAACGCTGAGCAGTTCTTC	CASSLVRGTNAEQFF
TRBV5-1	TRBJ1-2	NA	NA	TGCGCCAGCAGCCCCGTGGGGGGGGACGGCTACACCTTC	CASSPVGGDGYTF
TRBV11-2	TRBJ2-1	NA	NA	TGTGCCAGCAGCCCAGAAACTAGGTACGCTGAGCAGTTCTTC	CASSPETRYAEQFF
TRBV6-2/TRBV6-3	TRBJ2-1	TRBD2	NA	TGTGCCAGCAGTTCCCGTGGTGGGAGGGCCTATTGGAATGAGCAGTTCTTC	CASSSRGGRAYWNEQFF
TRBV7-6	TRBJ2-3	TRBD2	NA	TGTGCCAGCAGCGCCAGAAGCGGGGGGTTCAGCACAGATACGCAGTATTTT	CASSARSGGFSTDTQYF
TRBV4-1	TRBJ1-1	TRBD1	NA	TGCGCCAGCAGCCAAGGGGGGACAGGCATGAACACTGAAGCTTTCTTT	CASSQGGTGMNTEAFF
TRBV10-3	TRBJ2-1	TRBD2	few	TGTGCCACGGCCGTGCTAGCGGGAGTTCGGTTCTTC	CATAVLAGVRFF
TRBV6-1	TRBJ1-6	TRBD1	NA	TGTGCCAGCAGTGAACGCGACAGGGGGATTTCACCCCTCCACTTT	CASSERDRGISPLHF
TRBV10-3	TRBJ2-3	TRBD2	NA	TGTGCCATCAGGGATAGCGGGGGGGCGGAGACAGATACGCAGTATTTT	CAIRDSGGAETDTQYF
TRBV5-6	TRBJ2-3	TRBD1	few	TGTGCCAGCAGCTTGCAGGGGGCGGATACGCAGTATTTT	CASSLQGADTQYF
TRBV1	TRBJ2-4	NA	NA	TGCACCAGCAGCCTGCGACTAGCGGGAGCGGCCAAAAACATTCAGTACTTC	CTSSLRLAGAAKNIQYF
TRBV6-2/TRBV6-3	TRBJ2-7	TRBD2	NA	TGTGCCAGCAGTTACTTGTATGCTACTAGCGAAAATTACGAGCAGTACTTC	CASSYLYATSENYEQYF
TRBV15	TRBJ1-4	TRBD1	NA	TGTGCCACCAGCAAGACTACAGGGGTTAAACTGTTTTTT	CATSKTTGVKLFF
TRBV4-2	TRBJ2-3	TRBD2	NA	TGTGCCAGCAGCACCCAGCGGGGGGGCAAGACAGATACGCAGTATTTT	CASSTQRGGKTDTQYF
TRBV30	TRBJ2-7	TRBD1	NA	TGTGCCTGGAGGTGGGGGACAGGGGTTCGGGAGCAGTACTTC	CAWRWGTGVREQYF
TRBV6-5	TRBJ2-1	TRBD1	few	TGTGCCAGCGAGAGGCAGGGGGCGGACAATGAGCAGTTCTTC	CASERQGADNEQFF
TRBV19	TRBJ1-6	TRBD1	NA	TGTGCCAGTAGCGCCAGGGGGGATAATTCACCCCTCCACTTT	CASSARGDNSPLHF
TRBV11-2	TRBJ1-1	TRBD1	NA	TGTGCCAGCAGCCGACAGGGGGCTAACACTGAAGCTTTCTTT	CASSRQGANTEAFF
TRBV5-1	TRBJ2-4	TRBD1	once	TGCGCCAGCAGTTCGGGACAGGGGTCCCAAAACATTCAGTACTTC	CASSSGQGSQNIQYF
TRBV7-8	TRBJ2-7	NA	once	TGTGCCAGCAGCTTAGATCGAGGTCCCTCCTACGAGCAGTACTTC	CASSLDRGPSYEQYF
TRBV5-5	TRBJ1-5	NA	NA	TGTGCCAGCAGCTGGGGGCAGGGGAGTCAGCCCCAGCATTTT	CASSWGQGSQPQHF
TRBV9	TRBJ2-3	NA	NA	TGTGCCAGCAGCTCAGGGTCCTGGGGCGATACGCAGTATTTT	CASSSGSWGDTQYF
TRBV18	TRBJ1-6	TRBD1	NA	TGTGCCAGCTCATCGGGACAGACCAATTCACCCCTCCACTTT	CASSSGQTNSPLHF
TRBV14	TRBJ2-1	TRBD2	NA	TGTGCCAGCAGCCAAGATGGCGGGGGGCCCAGAGGCTGGCAGTTCTTC	CASSQDGGGPRGWQFF
TRBV6-6	TRBJ2-3	TRBD2	NA	TGTGCCAGCAGCCCAAGCGGGAGAGTAGGAGATACGCAGTATTTT	CASSPSGRVGDTQYF
TRBV28	TRBJ1-4	NA	NA	TGTGCCAGCAGAACGACAGGTCCGGTGGTTGAAAAACTGTTTTTT	CASRTTGPVVEKLFF